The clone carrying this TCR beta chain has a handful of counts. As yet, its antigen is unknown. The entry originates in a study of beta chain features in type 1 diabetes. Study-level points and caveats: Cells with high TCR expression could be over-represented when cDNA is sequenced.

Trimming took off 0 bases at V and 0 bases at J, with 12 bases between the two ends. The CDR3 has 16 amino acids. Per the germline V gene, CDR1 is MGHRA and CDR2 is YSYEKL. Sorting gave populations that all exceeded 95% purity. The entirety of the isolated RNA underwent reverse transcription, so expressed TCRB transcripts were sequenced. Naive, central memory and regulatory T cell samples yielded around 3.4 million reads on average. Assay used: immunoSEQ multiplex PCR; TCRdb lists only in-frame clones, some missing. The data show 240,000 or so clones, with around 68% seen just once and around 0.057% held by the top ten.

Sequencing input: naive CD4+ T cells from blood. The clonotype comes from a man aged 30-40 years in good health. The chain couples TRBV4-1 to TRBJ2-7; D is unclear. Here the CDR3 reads CASSQDPLFNSYEQYF. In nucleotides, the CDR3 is TGCGCCAGCAGCCAAGATCCGCTATTTAACTCCTACGAGCAGTACTTC.